The clone carrying this TCR beta chain was seen ten or more times. Its antigen is currently unknown. Genomic DNA templated the TCR beta VDJ and CDR3 profiling. TCRdb recomputed calls from the reads with MiXCR, one row per CDR3 protein. The table has around 190,000 distinct CDR3 sequences, about half seen once. This sample stems from a study of CD8+CD57+ T cells in acquired aplastic anemia. Study results and caveats: Researchers report that around 30 CD8+ CDR3 sequences appeared in both patients and controls.

The CDR3 is made up of 14 amino acids. The V gene lost 1 base and the J gene lost 7 bases, with 8 bases spanning the gap. CDR1 and CDR2 from the germline V gene are KGHSH and LQKENI. The material sequenced was sorted CD4+, CD8+, or CD8+CD57+ T cells (not recorded which) from PBMCs. The V call is TRBV18, the J call TRBJ1-6; perhaps TRBD1 as D (6 bases). This sequence was found in a human donor in good health, serving as a control. CDR3 nucleotide sequence: TGTGCCAGCTCACCACAGGGGGGCAATTCACCCCTCCACTTT. It specifies CASSPQGGNSPLHF.